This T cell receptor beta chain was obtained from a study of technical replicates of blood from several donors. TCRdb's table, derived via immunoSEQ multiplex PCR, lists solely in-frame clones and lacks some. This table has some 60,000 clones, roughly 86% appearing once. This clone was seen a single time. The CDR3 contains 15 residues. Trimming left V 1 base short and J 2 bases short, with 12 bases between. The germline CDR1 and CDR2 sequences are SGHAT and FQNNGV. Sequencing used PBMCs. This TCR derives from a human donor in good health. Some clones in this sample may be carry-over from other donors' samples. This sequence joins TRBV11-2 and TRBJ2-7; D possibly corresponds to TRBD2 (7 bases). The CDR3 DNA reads TGTGCCAGCAGCTTAGTTGCGGGGGCCGCCTACGAGCAGTACTTC. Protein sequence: CASSLVAGAAYEQYF.